The 23 T cell receptor beta chains in this list originate from one sample, sequenced in a study of tissue T cells after allogeneic stem cell transplantation. Method: immunoSEQ multiplex PCR; TCRdb's copy keeps in-frame clones and lacks some. The table shows 4,500 to 5,000 clones, with 31% occurring only once. Time point denoted: mouse harvest day 14 after allogeneic transplant. Each mouse received 10^7 T-cell-depleted marrow cells plus 10^6 splenic CD5+ T cells by tail vein. The sequenced sample was skin. The receptors were sampled from a female BALB/c mouse given C57BL/6 T cells with graft-versus-host disease after an allogeneic hematopoietic cell transplant.

On this clone itself: The gene names here belong to mouse. Read data end 1 residue before the CDR3 end; the end is taken from the germline J gene. The chain links TRBV1 to TRBJ1-1; D is unresolved. This CDR3 has 13 amino acids. CDR1 NSQYPW and CDR2 LRSPGD come from the germline V gene (reference sequence). Trimming cost V 0 bases and J 3 bases, with 5 bases left between them. The CDR3 region is CTCSADVDTEVFF. CDR3 bases read: TGCACCTGCAGTGCAGATGTGGACACAGAAGTCTTC.

With regard to this clone: Gene names denote mouse genes. The DNA ends 1 residue before the CDR3 does, and the rest of the CDR3 is filled in from the germline J gene. The rearrangement links TRBV26 to TRBJ2-5; TRBD1 agrees at 8 bases. After removal of 4 bases from V and 6 bases from J, the junction contained 6 bases not matched to a gene. The CDR3 has 14 residues. Per the germline V gene, CDR1 is KGHPV and CDR2 is FQNQEV (reference sequence). This CDR3 reads CASSPPGQEDTQYF. CDR3 DNA (partial): TGTGCCAGCAGTCCACCGGGACAGGAGGACACCCAGTAC.

This clone has just a few counts. Gene names denote mouse genes. The read finishes 1 residue shy of the CDR3 end, and the germline J gene is used to complete it. The chain carries TRBV13-2 and TRBJ2-5; either TRBD1 or TRBD2 may fit D (5 bases each). V was pared by 1 base and J by 6 bases, with 9 bases between. Germline V gives CDR1 NNHNN, CDR2 SYGAGS (reference sequence). This CDR3 contains 13 residues. CDR3 sequence: CASGDPGLDTQYF. Incomplete CDR3 DNA: TGTGCCAGCGGTGATCCGGGGCTTGACACCCAGTAC.

As for this clone: The gene symbols are mouse symbols. Here the CDR3 reads CASSLPTGTGGYEQYF. The DNA read from the CDR3 is TGTGCCAGCAGCCTCCCCACCGGGACTGGGGGCTATGAACAGTAC. V usage is TRBV5 and J usage is TRBJ2-7; 11 bases align to TRBD2. Read sequence stops 1 residue before the CDR3 end, and the germline J gene provides the missing end. Losses at the gene ends were 4 bases for V and 3 bases for J; bases not matched to a gene: 8. There are 16 residues in the CDR3. Germline V lookup: CDR1 LGHNA, CDR2 YNLKQL (reference sequence).

By its share, this clone is large (0.1 to 1%). The gene names here belong to mouse. The read gets to within 1 residue of the CDR3 end, and the germline J gene fills in the rest. V is TRBV5 and J is TRBJ1-4, with D possibly being TRBD1 (6 bases). CDR3 length equals 15 residues. V was cut by 0 bases and J by 4 bases, with 9 bases left in between. In germline, CDR1 is LGHNA, CDR2 YNLKQL (reference sequence). Partial CDR3 DNA: TGTGCCAGCAGCCAAGAAAGCAGGGGCAACGAAAGATTATTT. This translates into CASSQESRGNERLF. The whole CDR3 sequence reads CASSQESRGNERLFF.

A remark on this clone: Mouse gene names and germline throughout. The CDR3 end lies 1 residue beyond the end of the read and is filled in from the germline J gene. The chain uses TRBV12-2 and TRBJ2-4, with TRBD1 as a possible D gene (6 bases). Germline V CDR1 and CDR2: SGHLS, HYDKME. The CDR3 totals 16 residues. Trimming removed 4 bases at V and 0 bases at J, with 16 bases between. The CDR3 loop reads CASSRQVGSSQNTLYF. Incomplete CDR3 DNA: TGTGCCAGCTCCCGACAGGTAGGAAGTAGTCAAAACACCTTGTAC.

In regard to this clone: Mouse germline and gene names are used. The read gets to within 1 residue of the CDR3 end, and the germline J gene fills in the rest. The chain is built from TRBV12-1 and TRBJ2-7; 7 nucleotides align to TRBD1. CDR1 is SGHSN, CDR2 HYEKVE, per germline. The CDR3 runs 13 residues. V trimming: 0 bases; J trimming: 4 bases; junction bases outside the gene matches: 2. The chain's CDR3 is CASSLPGQYEQYF. The part of the CDR3 DNA that was read is TGTGCCAGCTCTCTCCCGGGACAGTATGAACAGTAC.

This clone is judged medium-sized. Gene and germline names: mouse. The observed sequence ends 1 residue before the CDR3 terminus, with the missing tail filled in from the germline J gene. The chain joins TRBV12-1 to TRBJ2-3; maybe TRBD2 (5 bases). The ends were cut back, 2 bases at V and 0 bases at J, with 11 bases in the middle. Germline V CDR1 and CDR2: SGHSN, HYEKVE. This CDR3 contains 15 residues. This chain's CDR3 is CASSPGLLSAETLYF. CDR3 bases read: TGTGCCAGCTCTCCCGGACTCCTTAGTGCAGAAACGCTGTAT.

In its sample, this clone ranks as large. Mouse germline and gene names are used. The read ends 1 residue shy of where the CDR3 ends; the end is completed using the germline J gene. The chain has TRBV24 and TRBJ2-1; 14 bases align to TRBD2. This CDR3 comprises 16 residues. Trimming at V came to 4 bases and at J to 3 bases, leaving 2 bases not matched to a gene. Germline CDR1 and CDR2: KGHTA and FRNEEI. Partial CDR3 DNA: TGTGCCAGCAGTCGGGACTGGGGGGGCGCCTATGCTGAGCAGTTC. Its translation is CASSRDWGGAYAEQF. The CDR3 in its entirety is CASSRDWGGAYAEQFF.

Only a few counts were recorded for this clone. Gene names and germline refer to mouse. The read terminates 1 residue before the CDR3 end, so the remaining end is supplied by the germline J gene. This chain uses TRBV16 with TRBJ1-3; possibly TRBD1 for D (6 bases). Germline loops: CDR1 SGHSA, CDR2 FRNQAP. This CDR3 region has 16 residues. V was shortened by 3 bases and J by 0 bases, with 12 bases between the two germline ends. CDR3 protein: CASSFGGQNSGNTLYF. The part of the CDR3 DNA that was read is TGTGCAAGCAGCTTCGGGGGCCAGAATTCTGGAAATACGCTCTAT.

In its sample, this clone is medium-sized (0.01 to 0.1%). Genes and germline are mouse. The CDR3 is cut off 1 residue early in the read; its end comes from the germline J gene. The sample has other DNA sequences that encode this CDR3 too. V and J are TRBV3 and TRBJ2-7; D unresolved. The V and J ends lost 5 bases and 0 bases respectively, with 5 bases between them. The CDR3 totals 12 residues. From germline, CDR1 is SNHLY and CDR2 FYNGKV (reference sequence). CDR3 bases read: TGTGCCAGCAGCCCGAGCTCCTATGAACAGTAC. Its translation: CASSPSSYEQY. The entire CDR3 is CASSPSSYEQYF.

Notes on this clone: Mouse germline and gene names are used. The read gets to within 1 residue of the CDR3 end, and the germline J gene fills in the rest. This chain links TRBV29 with TRBJ2-4; TRBD1 might be the D (6 bases). There are 12 residues in the CDR3. Between the trimmed V and J ends, which lost 5 bases and 6 bases, there was a span of 9 bases. The germline V gene has CDR1 MSHET and CDR2 SYDVDS. The CDR3 bases that were read are TGTGCTAGCAGTCTCCAGGGGAACACCTTGTAC. It encodes CASSLQGNTLY. From start to end, the CDR3 is CASSLQGNTLYF.

In the case of this clone: Gene names and germline refer to mouse. With the read ending 1 residue before the CDR3 end, the germline J gene is used to fill in that end. The rearrangement uses TRBV3 and TRBJ2-5, with 9 bases that match TRBD2. The CDR3 is made up of 14 amino acids. Germline assignment: CDR1 SNHLY and CDR2 FYNGKV (reference sequence). The trim removed 3 bases at V and 4 bases at J, leaving 2 bases unmatched. CDR3 in amino acids: CASSFDWGKDTQYF. The sequenced part of the CDR3 DNA is TGTGCCAGCAGCTTCGACTGGGGGAAAGACACCCAGTAC.

As to this clone: Gene names are mouse gene names. The read falls 1 residue short of the CDR3 end, and the missing part is taken from the germline J gene. The chain is built from TRBV26 and TRBJ2-4; D is possibly TRBD2 (6 bases). The CDR3 has 16 amino acids. The germline V gene has CDR1 KGHPV and CDR2 FQNQEV (reference sequence). Trimming left V 2 bases short and J 2 bases short, with 14 bases between. The CDR3 region is CASSLGLPRDQNTLYF. CDR3 DNA, as far as it was read: TGTGCCAGCAGTCTGGGACTGCCACGAGATCAAAACACCTTGTAC.

Judged by abundance, this clone is large. The germline and genes are mouse ones. The CDR3 is cut off 1 residue early in the read; its end comes from the germline J gene. The chain recombines TRBV31 with TRBJ2-1; 11 bases are shared with TRBD2. Germline loops: CDR1 GKSSPN, CDR2 SITVG. This CDR3 spans 15 amino acids. V lost 1 base, J lost 7 bases, and 6 bases stayed unmatched. The CDR3 spells CAWSPTGGARAEQFF. CDR3 DNA (partial): TGTGCCTGGAGTCCCACTGGGGGGGCGCGGGCTGAGCAGTTC.

Of note for this clone: Genes here carry mouse names. With the read ending 1 residue before the CDR3 end, the germline J gene is used to fill in that end. V gene TRBV4 combines with J gene TRBJ2-7, with 8 bases that match TRBD2. Per the germline V gene, CDR1 is LGHDT and CDR2 is YNNKQL (reference sequence). CDR3 length: 14 amino acids. The V and J ends lost 4 bases and 0 bases, in that order; junction bases with no gene match: 2. The CDR3 sequence is CASSWTGSSYEQYF. Partial CDR3 DNA: TGTGCCAGCAGCTGGACTGGGAGCTCCTATGAACAGTAC.

This clone is labeled as medium-sized (0.01 to 0.1%). Gene names follow the mouse nomenclature. The DNA ends 1 residue before the CDR3 does, and the rest of the CDR3 is filled in from the germline J gene. This chain links TRBV26 with TRBJ2-7; 9 nucleotides align to TRBD2. V lost 4 bases, J lost 4 bases, and 2 bases stayed unmatched. This CDR3 contains 13 residues. CDR1 is KGHPV, CDR2 FQNQEV, per germline (reference sequence). CDR3 bases read: TGTGCCAGCAGTCGGGACTGGGAGTATGAACAGTAC. Translated, it gives CASSRDWEYEQY. The CDR3, in full, reads CASSRDWEYEQYF.

For this clone: Gene names are mouse gene names. CDR3 loop: CASRQGLNTGQLYF. Partial CDR3 DNA: TGTGCCAGCAGGCAGGGGCTCAACACCGGGCAGCTCTAC. The chain links TRBV26 to TRBJ2-2; D is possibly TRBD1 (6 bases). Read data end 1 residue before the CDR3 end; the end is taken from the germline J gene. Deletions cut 6 bases from V and 2 bases from J, with 10 bases between. The germline CDR1 and CDR2 sequences are KGHPV and FQNQEV (reference sequence). The CDR3 runs to 14 residues.

With respect to this clone: The listed genes are named as in mouse. From the germline J gene comes the end of the CDR3, since the read stops 1 residue before it. The V and J genes are TRBV12-2 and TRBJ2-3, with D perhaps matching TRBD1 (6 bases). V was shortened by 0 bases and J by 0 bases, with 9 bases between the two germline ends. Germline V gene lookup returns CDR1 SGHLS and CDR2 HYDKME. The CDR3 has 15 residues. CDR3 DNA (partial): TGTGCCAGCTCTCTCGACAGGAATAGTGCAGAAACGCTGTAT. Translated, it gives CASSLDRNSAETLY. The full CDR3 protein is CASSLDRNSAETLYF.

This clone is termed medium-sized. Any gene name here is a mouse gene name. Read sequence stops 1 residue before the CDR3 end, and the germline J gene provides the missing end. The rearrangement joins TRBV26 to TRBJ2-5, with 8 bases matching TRBD1. This CDR3 is 13 amino acids long. V was pared by 4 bases and J by 4 bases, with 1 base of the junction left unmatched. Germline CDR1 and CDR2: KGHPV and FQNQEV (reference sequence). The DNA read from the CDR3 is TGTGCCAGCAGTCCACAGGGGGAAGACACCCAGTAC. It is translated as CASSPQGEDTQY. The complete CDR3 reads CASSPQGEDTQYF. Using reference TRBV26 and TRBJ2-5 for the parts outside the CDR3, the full variable domain is NSKVIQTPRYLVKGQGQKAKMRCIPEKGHPVVFWYQQNKNNEFKFLINFQNQEVLQQIDMTEKRFSAECPSNSPCSLEIQSSEAGDSALYLCASSPQGEDTQYFGPGTRLLVL.

About this clone: Gene names denote mouse genes. The read is 1 residue too short to cover the CDR3 end, so that end is filled in from the germline J gene. The chain joins TRBV26 to TRBJ2-4; weak D call: TRBD1 (6 bases). Trimming removed 6 bases from V and 2 bases from J, with 12 bases in between. CDR1 KGHPV and CDR2 FQNQEV come from the germline V gene (reference sequence). The CDR3 covers 14 residues. CDR3 bases read: TGTGCCAGCAGCCTTGGGACATATCAAAACACCTTGTAC. Protein sequence: CASSLGTYQNTLY. The whole CDR3 sequence is CASSLGTYQNTLYF. Full variable domain (missing parts from reference TRBV26 and TRBJ2-4): NSKVIQTPRYLVKGQGQKAKMRCIPEKGHPVVFWYQQNKNNEFKFLINFQNQEVLQQIDMTEKRFSAECPSNSPCSLEIQSSEAGDSALYLCASSLGTYQNTLYFGAGTRLSVL.

Regarding this clone: Mouse germline and gene names are used. The DNA read from the CDR3 is TGTGCCAGCAGTCTGTATGGGGGTTATGAACAGTAC. It translates to CASSLYGGYEQY. The CDR3, in full, reads CASSLYGGYEQYF. The chain carries TRBV24 and TRBJ2-7, with D possibly being TRBD2 (6 bases). Read sequence stops 1 residue before the CDR3 end, and the germline J gene provides the missing end. CDR3 length equals 13 residues. Trimming took off 0 bases at V and 4 bases at J, with 7 bases between the two ends. Germline loops: CDR1 KGHTA, CDR2 FRNEEI.

Judged by abundance, this clone is medium-sized. Germline and genes: mouse. Read sequence stops 1 residue before the CDR3 end, and the germline J gene provides the missing end. The rearrangement uses TRBV26 and TRBJ1-3; possibly TRBD1 for D (5 bases). Trimming cost V 5 bases and J 0 bases, with 8 bases left between them. CDR3 length equals 14 residues. Per germline, CDR1 KGHPV and CDR2 FQNQEV (reference sequence). This CDR3 is CASSWTNSGNTLYF. CDR3 DNA, as far as it was read: TGTGCCAGCAGTTGGACAAATTCTGGAAATACGCTCTAT. Using reference TRBV26 and TRBJ1-3 for the parts outside the CDR3, the full variable domain is NSKVIQTPRYLVKGQGQKAKMRCIPEKGHPVVFWYQQNKNNEFKFLINFQNQEVLQQIDMTEKRFSAECPSNSPCSLEIQSSEAGDSALYLCASSWTNSGNTLYFGEGSRLIVV.